These 29 T cell receptor beta chains were sequenced from one sample in a study of blood T cell repertoires in COVID-19. Libraries were prepared by immunoSEQ multiplex PCR; TCRdb keeps only in-frame clonotypes and omits some of them. Found here are over 90,000 clones, roughly 82% of them singletons; the top ten hold about 7%. Sequenced material: peripheral blood. These receptors all stem from a middle-aged man with active or convalescent COVID-19.

The chain recombines TRBV7-8 with TRBJ1-5; possibly TRBD1 for D (5 bases). CDR3 length equals 17 residues. Germline V lookup: CDR1 SGHVS, CDR2 FQNEAQ. V gave up 0 bases and J gave up 1 base, with 13 bases separating them. In DNA, the CDR3 is TGTGCCAGCAGCTTAGCAGGTGGGGGGGTGAGCAATCAGCCCCAGCATTTT. It encodes CASSLAGGGVSNQPQHF.

The V gene is TRBV5-1, the J gene TRBJ1-1; tentatively, D is TRBD1 (6 bases). The germline V gene has CDR1 SGHRS and CDR2 YFSETQ. V dropped 3 bases and J dropped 4 bases, with 13 bases sitting between them. The CDR3 has 14 amino acids. This CDR3 reads CASSSRGGATEAFF. The CDR3 coding sequence is TGCGCCAGCAGCTCCCGCGGGGGGGCCACTGAAGCTTTCTTT.

Concerning this clone: This clone may be a read error of a much larger clone one base away. Other DNA sequences from this sample encode an identical CDR3 as well. V and J are TRBV28 and TRBJ1-5, with 11 bases matching TRBD1. With V trimmed by 5 bases and J by 4 bases, 1 base remained unmatched. This CDR3 is built from 14 residues. Germline V gives CDR1 MDHEN, CDR2 SYDVKM. The CDR3 nucleotides are TGTGCCAGCAGTGGGACAGGGGGGAATCAGCCCCAGCATTTT. Its protein is CASSGTGGNQPQHF. Using reference TRBV28 and TRBJ1-5 for the parts outside the CDR3, the full variable domain is DVKVTQSSRYLVKRTGEKVFLECVQDMDHENMFWYRQDPGLGLRLIYFSYDVKMKEKGDIPEGYSVSREKKERFSLILESASTNQTSMYLCASSGTGGNQPQHFGDGTRLSIL.

This chain joins TRBV18 and TRBJ1-4; D might be TRBD1 (5 bases). CDR1 KGHSH and CDR2 LQKENI come from the germline V gene. V gave up 1 base and J gave up 4 bases, with 7 bases separating them. This CDR3 has 14 amino acids. CDR3 protein: CASSPLQVNEKLFF. The CDR3 region has the DNA TGTGCCAGCTCACCACTACAGGTTAATGAAAAACTGTTTTTT.

The chain links TRBV5-1 to TRBJ2-1; 7 bases line up with TRBD2. CDR3 length: 14 residues. Looked up from germline, CDR1 is SGHRS and CDR2 is YFSETQ. Unmatched junction bases numbered 4, after V lost 4 bases and J lost 3 bases. As DNA, the CDR3 is TGCGCCAGCAGCAGCGGGGCCCTCTACAATGAGCAGTTCTTC. Protein: CASSSGALYNEQFF.

The chain combines TRBV19 with TRBJ1-5; the D gene is possibly TRBD1 (6 bases). Deletions cut 7 bases from V and 7 bases from J, with 14 bases between. This CDR3 contains 13 residues. Germline CDR1 and CDR2: LNHDA and SQIVND (reference sequence). CDR3 nucleotides: TGTGCCAGTACTGGGCAGGGGAACCAGCCCCAGCATTTT. It translates to CASTGQGNQPQHF.

The chain employs TRBV28 and TRBJ1-6, with 8 nucleotides matching TRBD1. Looked up from germline, CDR1 is MDHEN and CDR2 is SYDVKM. The junction had 16 bases not matched to a gene; V was cut back by 6 bases and J by 3 bases. The CDR3 sequence is 19 residues long. The CDR3 sequence is CASSSGQGSRVGYNSPLHF. DNA of the CDR3: TGTGCCAGCAGCAGCGGACAGGGAAGTCGGGTGGGCTATAATTCACCCCTCCACTTT.

J is TRBJ1-2 and V is TRBV16, with D unresolved. Germline CDR1 KGHSY, CDR2 FQNENV. The CDR3 covers 12 residues. The germline V and J ends were trimmed by 0 bases and 6 bases, with 5 bases remaining between them. The CDR3 is CASSQSADGYTF. The CDR3 coding sequence is TGTGCCAGCAGCCAATCCGCAGATGGCTACACCTTC.

This rearrangement joins TRBV5-6 to TRBJ2-2, with D perhaps TRBD1 (6 bases). CDR3 length: 13 residues. Trimming took off 4 bases at V and 6 bases at J, with 10 bases between the two ends. Germline values: CDR1 SGHDT, CDR2 YYEEEE. CDR3 protein: CASSPPGAGELFF. CDR3 coding DNA: TGTGCCAGCAGCCCCCCAGGGGCCGGGGAGCTGTTTTTT.

This clone was detected once. The V and J genes are TRBV19 and TRBJ1-4, with D unresolved. V was pared by 4 bases and J by 4 bases, with 10 bases between. Germline V gives CDR1 LNHDA, CDR2 SQIVND (reference sequence). This CDR3 contains 14 residues. For the CDR3, the DNA is TGTGCCAGTAGTAAGAGTGTAGTTAATGAAAAACTGTTTTTT. As protein: CASSKSVVNEKLFF.

This sequence joins TRBV3-1 (or the pseudogene TRBV3-2) and TRBJ2-5; 15 bases agree with TRBD2. Germline CDR1 is LGHDT and CDR2 is YNNKEL (reference sequence). This CDR3 comprises 18 residues. The V segment lost 1 base and the J segment 5 bases; nucleotides outside the gene matches: 8. CDR3 amino acids: CASSQGRTSGGAGETQYF. CDR3 DNA: TGTGCCAGCAGCCAAGGGAGGACTAGCGGGGGGGCAGGGGAGACCCAGTACTTC.

This rearrangement joins TRBV20-1 to TRBJ1-4; D perhaps matches TRBD1 (5 bases). Deletions cut 3 bases from V and 5 bases from J, with 10 bases between. Germline CDR1 and CDR2: DFQATT and SNEGSKA (reference sequence). This CDR3 contains 13 residues. This CDR3 is CSASGTENEKLFF. The CDR3 nucleotides are TGCAGTGCTAGTGGGACTGAGAATGAAAAACTGTTTTTT.

This clone came up a few times. V usage is TRBV6-2 or TRBV6-3 and J usage is TRBJ2-3, with 10 bases aligning to TRBD2. There are 17 residues in the CDR3. V shed 3 bases and J 4 bases; nucleotides not matched to a gene: 10. Germline V gene sequence: CDR1 MNHEY, CDR2 SVGEGT. CDR3 in DNA: TGTGCCAGCAGTTATCCGATAACTGGACTAGCGGCAGATACGCAGTATTTT. This gives the protein CASSYPITGLAADTQYF.

This clone has a handful of counts. The chain recombines TRBV18 with TRBJ1-4; 7 bases are shared with TRBD1. Germline lookup yields CDR1 KGHSH and CDR2 LQKENI. This CDR3 has 14 amino acids. V lost 5 bases, J lost 5 bases, and 5 bases stayed unmatched. The CDR3 region is CASSTGQINEKLFF. DNA for the CDR3: TGTGCCAGCTCAACGGGACAGATAAATGAAAAACTGTTTTTT.

The chain employs TRBV11-2 and TRBJ2-5, with D possibly TRBD1 on 6 matching bases. This CDR3 is 13 amino acids long. From germline, CDR1 is SGHAT and CDR2 FQNNGV. V shed 5 bases and J shed 3 bases, with 10 bases lying between them. The CDR3 nucleotides read TGTGCCAGCAGCCCAGGGGCAAAAGAGACCCAGTACTTC. Translating gives CASSPGAKETQYF.

V usage is TRBV6-5 and J usage is TRBJ1-2; TRBD1 agrees at 11 bases. Trimming cost V 2 bases and J 6 bases; bases outside gene matches: 8. This CDR3 is built from 16 residues. CDR1 and CDR2 (germline): MNHEY, SVGAGI. In nucleotides, the CDR3 is TGTGCCAGCAGTTACGACTCGTGGGACAGGGGGGATGGCTACACCTTC. It specifies CASSYDSWDRGDGYTF.

The V and J genes are TRBV6-5 and TRBJ1-5; D is unresolved. CDR1 MNHEY and CDR2 SVGAGI come from the germline V gene. The ends were cut back, 6 bases at V and 6 bases at J, with 15 bases in the middle. There are 14 residues in the CDR3. CDR3 residues: CASSPGWSGQPQHF. The CDR3 region has the DNA TGTGCCAGCAGCCCCGGGTGGAGCGGTCAGCCCCAGCATTTT.

The V and J genes are TRBV27 and TRBJ2-1; 10 bases are shared with TRBD2. Germline trimming cut 5 bases from V and 7 bases from J; bases unmatched to any gene: 11. This CDR3 contains 16 residues. The germline CDR1 and CDR2 sequences are MNHEY and SMNVEV (reference sequence). The CDR3 here is CASSPLAGVGRNEQFF. The CDR3 nucleotides read TGTGCCAGCAGTCCTCTAGCGGGAGTAGGAAGAAATGAGCAGTTCTTC.

This clone was picked up a small number of times. The chain joins TRBV27 to TRBJ2-1, with TRBD2 matching over 8 bases. The V gene end was trimmed by 5 bases and the J gene end by 4 bases; junction bases not matched to a gene: 4. In germline, CDR1 is MNHEY, CDR2 SMNVEV (reference sequence). The CDR3 consists of 14 residues. In DNA form, the CDR3 reads TGTGCCAGCAGTGCCCGCGGGGGGTACAATGAGCAGTTCTTC. Protein product: CASSARGGYNEQFF.

The chain uses TRBV7-2 and TRBJ1-5; unclear D gene. The CDR3 consists of 16 residues. Trimming cost V 1 base and J 3 bases, with 13 bases left between them. Germline assignment: CDR1 SGHTA and CDR2 FQGNSA. CDR3 region: CASSLGPGMANQPQHF. The CDR3 DNA reads TGTGCCAGCAGCTTAGGACCGGGAATGGCCAATCAGCCCCAGCATTTT.

J is TRBJ2-1 and V is TRBV19; TRBD1 matches 8 bases. The CDR3 runs 16 residues. Trimming removed 4 bases from V and 8 bases from J; junction bases left unmatched: 13. In germline, CDR1 is LNHDA, CDR2 SQIVND (reference sequence). CDR3 sequence reads: CASSKRQGTGVDEQFF. In DNA form, the CDR3 reads TGTGCCAGTAGTAAAAGACAGGGGACGGGGGTGGATGAGCAGTTCTTC.

This sequence joins TRBV25-1 and TRBJ2-5, with D tentatively TRBD1 (5 bases). The germline V gene has CDR1 MGHDK and CDR2 SYGVNS. Trimming removed 6 bases at V and 9 bases at J, with 26 bases between. The CDR3 extends over 16 amino acids. CDR3 bases: TGTGCCAGCAGATTTTACCATGAACAGGCTCACGGAGCCCAGTACTTC. Residues: CASRFYHEQAHGAQYF.

V gene TRBV11-2 combines with J gene TRBJ2-5; 9 nucleotides agree with TRBD1. Trimming took 5 bases from V and 2 from J; bases not matched to a gene: 3. The CDR3 consists of 14 residues. Germline lookup yields CDR1 SGHAT and CDR2 FQNNGV. Here the CDR3 reads CASSPGQGQETQYF. The CDR3 DNA follows: TGTGCCAGCAGCCCAGGACAGGGGCAAGAGACCCAGTACTTC.

The chain carries TRBV28 and TRBJ1-3; D not resolved. Trimming took off 6 bases at V and 0 bases at J, with 18 bases between the two ends. The germline V gene has CDR1 MDHEN and CDR2 SYDVKM. The CDR3 spans 17 residues. CDR3 protein: CASRLPGHTSSGNTIYF. The CDR3 DNA is TGTGCCAGCAGGTTACCGGGCCACACTAGCTCTGGAAACACCATATATTTT.

The count of this clone is one. The chain has TRBV7-9 and TRBJ2-5; 8 nucleotides align to TRBD2. The CDR3 runs 12 residues. CDR1 SEHNR and CDR2 FQNEAQ come from the germline V gene (reference sequence). Trimming at V came to 7 bases and at J to 3 bases, leaving 1 base not matched to a gene. The CDR3, as DNA: TGTGCCAGCACACTAGCGGAAGAGACCCAGTACTTC. Protein: CASTLAEETQYF.

V usage is TRBV7-2 and J usage is TRBJ2-7; D not certain. The germline V and J ends were trimmed by 6 bases and 2 bases, with 11 bases remaining between them. CDR1 and CDR2 from the germline V gene are SGHTA and FQGNSA. This CDR3 is built from 13 residues. CDR3 sequence (DNA): TGTGCCAGCAGACCAGCCAGCGCCTACGAGCAGTACTTC. It yields the protein CASRPASAYEQYF.

The rearrangement joins TRBV10-2 to TRBJ1-6; D is perhaps TRBD1 (5 bases). The V and J ends lost 5 bases and 8 bases respectively, with 16 bases between them. Per germline, CDR1 WSHSY and CDR2 SAAADI. The CDR3 covers 15 residues. CDR3 DNA: TGCGCCAGCAGTCAGGACATCCAAGGGGATTCACCCCTCCACTTT. Protein product: CASSQDIQGDSPLHF.

This clone was detected a few times. The chain combines TRBV2 with TRBJ2-3, with D possibly being TRBD2 (5 bases). CDR3 length: 15 residues. Trimming removed 3 bases from V and 4 bases from J, with 14 bases in between. CDR1 is SNHLY and CDR2 is FYNNEI in the germline V gene. In DNA form, the CDR3 reads TGTGCCAGCAGTGAGTGGGGAGTTGAGGCAGATACGCAGTATTTT. It is translated as CASSEWGVEADTQYF.

The CDR3 coding sequence is TGTGCCAGCAGCTTAGATTCGGGGAACACTGAAGCTTTCTTT. Amino acid sequence: CASSLDSGNTEAFF. V is TRBV7-9 and J is TRBJ1-1; D is ambiguous. Germline loops: CDR1 SEHNR, CDR2 FQNEAQ (reference sequence). The CDR3 consists of 14 residues. The V gene lost 1 base and the J gene lost 1 base, with 7 bases spanning the gap. The full variable domain, its missing parts supplied by reference TRBV7-9 and TRBJ1-1, is DTGVSQNPRHKITKRGQNVTFRCDPISEHNRLYWYRQTLGQGPEFLTYFQNEAQLEKSRLLSDRFSAERPKGSFSTLEIQRTEQGDSAMYLCASSLDSGNTEAFFGQGTRLTVV.